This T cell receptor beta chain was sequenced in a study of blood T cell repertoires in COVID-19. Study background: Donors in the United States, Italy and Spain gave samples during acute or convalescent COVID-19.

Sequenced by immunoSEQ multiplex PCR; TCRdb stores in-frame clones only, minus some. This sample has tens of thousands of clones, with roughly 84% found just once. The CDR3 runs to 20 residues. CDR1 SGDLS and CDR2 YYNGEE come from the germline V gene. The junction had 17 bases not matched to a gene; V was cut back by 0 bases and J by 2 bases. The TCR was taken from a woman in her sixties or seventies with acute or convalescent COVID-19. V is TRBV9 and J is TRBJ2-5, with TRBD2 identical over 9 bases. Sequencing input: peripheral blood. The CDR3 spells CASSVGIGTLAGRGQETQYF. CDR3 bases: TGTGCCAGCAGCGTAGGAATTGGGACTCTAGCGGGGAGGGGTCAAGAGACCCAGTACTTC.